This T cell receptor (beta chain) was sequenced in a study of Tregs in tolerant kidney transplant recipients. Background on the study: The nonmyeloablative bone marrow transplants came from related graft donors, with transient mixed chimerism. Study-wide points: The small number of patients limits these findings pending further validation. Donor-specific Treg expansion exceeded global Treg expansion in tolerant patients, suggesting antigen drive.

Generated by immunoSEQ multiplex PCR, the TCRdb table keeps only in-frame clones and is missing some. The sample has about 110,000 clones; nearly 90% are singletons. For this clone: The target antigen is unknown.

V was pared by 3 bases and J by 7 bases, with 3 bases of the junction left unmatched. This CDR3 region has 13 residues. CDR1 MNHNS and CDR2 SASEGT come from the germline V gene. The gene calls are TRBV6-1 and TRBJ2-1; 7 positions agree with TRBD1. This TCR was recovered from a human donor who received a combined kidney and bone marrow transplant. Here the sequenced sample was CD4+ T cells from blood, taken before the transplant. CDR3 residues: CASSDQGVNEQFF. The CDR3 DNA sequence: TGTGCCAGCAGTGACCAGGGGGTTAATGAGCAGTTCTTC.